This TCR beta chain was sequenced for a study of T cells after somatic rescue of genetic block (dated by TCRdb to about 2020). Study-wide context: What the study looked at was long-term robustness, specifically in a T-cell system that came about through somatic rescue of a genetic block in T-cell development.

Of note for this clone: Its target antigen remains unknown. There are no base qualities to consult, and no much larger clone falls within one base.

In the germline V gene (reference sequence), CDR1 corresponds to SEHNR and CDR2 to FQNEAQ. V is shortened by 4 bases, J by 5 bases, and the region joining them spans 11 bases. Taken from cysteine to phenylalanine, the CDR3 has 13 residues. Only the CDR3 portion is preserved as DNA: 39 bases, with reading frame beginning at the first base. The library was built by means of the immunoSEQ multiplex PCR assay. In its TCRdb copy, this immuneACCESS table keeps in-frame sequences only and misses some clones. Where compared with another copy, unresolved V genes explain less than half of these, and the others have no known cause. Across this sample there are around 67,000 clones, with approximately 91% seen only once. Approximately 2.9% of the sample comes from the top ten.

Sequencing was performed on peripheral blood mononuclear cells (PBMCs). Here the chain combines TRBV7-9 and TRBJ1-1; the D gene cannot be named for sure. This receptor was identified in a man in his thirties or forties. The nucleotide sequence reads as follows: TGTGCCAGCAGCTCCAGCCCGGGGACTGAAGCTTTCTTT. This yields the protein CASSSSPGTEAFF.